This TCR beta chain was profiled in a study of T cell responses to AZD1222 COVID-19 vaccine. The CDR3 consists of 13 residues. Germline V CDR1 and CDR2: SGHTA, FQGNSA. The trim removed 4 bases at V and 3 bases at J, leaving 2 bases unmatched. Pooled samples include second doses given at about 4 or 12 weeks. Overall study findings and caveats: Donors were chiefly white British, with a greater number of females, and clonal diversity was perhaps underestimated. No day 14 peak samples; only post-peak repertoires were characterized. CD4 TCRs associated with vaccination spanned spike, dominating at 160-218 and 743-854.

TCRdb keeps only in-frame clones here, not all; method: immunoSEQ multiplex PCR. The top ten hold around 2.6% of the sample, which has over 100,000 clones, around 87% seen once. This clone was recorded only once. What it binds is unknown. Distinct nucleotide sequences in the sample also encode this CDR3. The chain recombines TRBV7-2 with TRBJ1-1, with 7 bases that match TRBD1. This clonotype originated in an adult who received the AZD1222 COVID-19 vaccine. Material: peripheral blood, obtained 28 days after the second AZD1222 dose. The CDR3 DNA reads TGTGCCAGCAGCTCACAGGGGTACACTGAAGCTTTCTTT. Residues: CASSSQGYTEAFF.